The entry below gives a single T cell receptor (beta chain) sequence along with its context. This entry comes from a study of blood T cell repertoires in COVID-19. Overall study context: Both acute and convalescent COVID-19 samples were obtained from the United States, Italy and Spain.

V gave up 1 base and J gave up 8 bases, with 18 bases separating them. The germline V gene encodes CDR1 MGHDK and CDR2 SYGVNS. There are 17 residues in the CDR3. The repertoire was sequenced with immunoSEQ multiplex PCR; TCRdb's copy has only in-frame clones and lacks some. The data contain roughly 39,000 clones, around 89% of them seen just once; the ten biggest clones take up more than 7.5%. V gene TRBV25-1 combines with J gene TRBJ1-6, with D perhaps matching TRBD1 (5 bases). The sample taken for sequencing was peripheral blood. The receptor was isolated from a man aged 30-40 years with active or convalescent COVID-19. In DNA, the CDR3 is TGTGCCAGCAGTGAATTGGGTGGCGGTCTCAGGGATTCACCCCTCCACTTT. Translation gives CASSELGGGLRDSPLHF.